Below, 30 T cell receptor beta chains from the same sample are listed, as sequenced in a study of response to subunit inactivated influenza vaccine. Each CDR3 protein gets one entry after TCRdb re-called the RT-PCR reads with MiXCR. This sample has 170,000 or so distinct CDR3 sequences, with 9.5% to 12% found just once. Sequencing used CD8+ T cells sorted from PBMCs, obtained around 25 months after vaccination. Receptors originate from a man aged 45-69 years who received an inactivated influenza vaccine.

The V call is TRBV5-6, the J call TRBJ2-1, with TRBD2 matching 7 bases. V gave up 2 bases and J gave up 0 bases; unmatched junction bases: 5. CDR1 is SGHDT and CDR2 is YYEEEE in the germline V gene. This CDR3 region has 16 residues. The CDR3 reads CASSLRDYLSYNEQFF. In nucleotides, the CDR3 is TGTGCCAGCAGCTTAAGGGACTACCTCTCCTACAATGAGCAGTTCTTC. The full variable domain, its missing parts supplied by reference TRBV5-6 and TRBJ2-1, is DAGVTQSPTHLIKTRGQQVTLRCSPKSGHDTVSWYQQALGQGPQFIFQYYEEEERQRGNFPDRFSGHQFPNYSSELNVNALLLGDSALYLCASSLRDYLSYNEQFFGPGTRLTVL.

The rearrangement joins TRBV20-1 to TRBJ2-7; 7 nucleotides align to TRBD1. CDR3 length equals 13 residues. CDR1 and CDR2 from the germline V gene are DFQATT and SNEGSKA (reference sequence). Losses at the gene ends were 4 bases for V and 2 bases for J; bases not matched to a gene: 5. The DNA for the CDR3 is TGCAGTGCTACAACAGGGGACACCTACGAGCAGTACTTC. This gives the protein CSATTGDTYEQYF.

This clonotype has just a few counts. V usage is TRBV7-2 and J usage is TRBJ1-2; tentative D call: TRBD1 (5 bases). The germline V gene has CDR1 SGHTA and CDR2 FQGNSA. Trimming removed 5 bases at V and 0 bases at J, with 10 bases between. CDR3 length: 14 residues. The chain's CDR3 is CASSLLGPNYGYTF. DNA for the CDR3: TGTGCCAGCAGCCTTCTGGGACCTAACTATGGCTACACCTTC.

This clonotype was seen more than once but under ten times. The chain is built from TRBV29-1 and TRBJ1-1, with D uncertain. Germline CDR1 reads SQVTM; CDR2 reads ANQGSEA. Trimming stripped 4 bases from V and 8 bases from J, with 11 bases between. This CDR3 has 11 residues. CDR3 nucleotide sequence: TGCAGCGTTGGTCTGTCGGGAGAAGCTTTCTTT. It yields the protein CSVGLSGEAFF.

The chain has TRBV18 and TRBJ2-7; no clear D gene. Germline CDR1 and CDR2: KGHSH and LQKENI. The length of the CDR3 is 12 residues. V lost 3 bases, J lost 5 bases, and 8 bases lay in between. The CDR3 protein is CASSPSSDEQYF. DNA for the CDR3: TGTGCCAGCTCACCGTCTTCCGACGAGCAGTACTTC.

This clonotype has more than one count but fewer than ten. The V call is TRBV2, the J call TRBJ2-7; the match to TRBD1 covers 8 bases. CDR1 is SNHLY, CDR2 FYNNEI, per germline. This CDR3 has 17 residues. Losses at the gene ends were 6 bases for V and 2 bases for J; bases not matched to a gene: 15. Here the CDR3 reads CASSEPSRQGRAYEQYF. In DNA form, the CDR3 reads TGTGCCAGCAGCGAACCGTCAAGACAGGGGCGAGCCTACGAGCAGTACTTC.

The V and J genes are TRBV6-5 and TRBJ2-3; 12 bases map to TRBD2. The V gene end was trimmed by 0 bases and the J gene end by 5 bases; junction bases not matched to a gene: 6. CDR3 length equals 17 residues. From germline, CDR1 is MNHEY and CDR2 SVGAGI. CDR3 region: CASSYSILAGGGDTQYF. The CDR3 nucleotides read TGTGCCAGCAGTTACTCGATACTAGCGGGGGGAGGAGATACGCAGTATTTT.

J is TRBJ2-1 and V is TRBV28, with 12 nucleotides matching TRBD2. Germline trimming cut 4 bases from V and 4 bases from J; bases unmatched to any gene: 8. The CDR3 has 17 residues. In germline, CDR1 is MDHEN, CDR2 SYDVKM. CDR3: CASSSLAGGPIYNEQFF. The DNA for the CDR3 is TGTGCCAGCAGTTCCCTAGCGGGGGGGCCCATTTACAATGAGCAGTTCTTC.

This clonotype was seen repeatedly, ten times or more. V and J are TRBV4-1 and TRBJ2-7; a possible D gene is TRBD2 (6 bases). This CDR3 region has 16 residues. Deletions cut 3 bases from V and 4 bases from J, with 19 bases between. Germline CDR1 and CDR2: MGHRA and YSYEKL. In DNA, the CDR3 is TGCGCCAGCAGCCATGAAAGGGGTAGCGGAGAATACGAGCAGTACTTC. This sequence encodes CASSHERGSGEYEQYF.

Only a few counts were recorded for this clonotype. The chain has TRBV3-1 and TRBJ2-7, with no clear D. This CDR3 spans 13 amino acids. Germline CDR1 LGHDT, CDR2 YNNKEL (reference sequence). The V end lost 3 bases, the J end lost 2 bases, and 8 bases lay between the germline ends. CDR3 amino acids: CASSQGFTYEQYF. The CDR3 coding sequence is TGTGCCAGCAGCCAGGGCTTCACCTACGAGCAGTACTTC.

The genes are TRBV7-9 and TRBJ2-7; D is perhaps TRBD2 (5 bases). With 4 bases removed from V and 2 bases from J, the gap between germline ends came to 15 bases. Per the germline V gene, CDR1 is SEHNR and CDR2 is FQNEAQ (reference sequence). The CDR3 runs 15 residues. This CDR3 is CASSSTVRGTYEQYF. CDR3 coding DNA: TGTGCCAGCAGCTCGACCGTTCGGGGTACCTACGAGCAGTACTTC.

The chain has TRBV28 and TRBJ2-7, with D uncertain. Trimming left V 5 bases short and J 2 bases short, with 16 bases between. The CDR3 loop spans 15 amino acids. CDR1 and CDR2 (germline): MDHEN, SYDVKM. The CDR3, as DNA: TGTGCCAGCAGTCGCACGAATCCAAGTACCTACGAGCAGTACTTC. This encodes CASSRTNPSTYEQYF.

This chain connects TRBV29-1 to TRBJ2-3; TRBD2 aligns across 12 bases. The CDR3 sequence is 17 residues long. Germline-derived CDR1 and CDR2 are SQVTM and ANQGSEA. Trimming removed 4 bases from V and 0 bases from J; junction bases left unmatched: 8. CDR3 nucleotides: TGCAGCGTTGCGCTAGCGGGAGGGCCGGGAAGCACAGATACGCAGTATTTT. It codes for CSVALAGGPGSTDTQYF.

This clonotype was picked up a small number of times. CDR3 sequence reads: CATSRERGQPNYGYTF. Written as DNA, the CDR3 is TGTGCCACCAGCAGGGAACGAGGCCAGCCCAACTATGGCTACACCTTC. This rearrangement joins TRBV15 to TRBJ1-2; D is undetermined. The CDR3 runs to 16 residues. V was pared by 3 bases and J by 2 bases, with 16 bases between. The germline V gene encodes CDR1 LNHNV and CDR2 YYDKDF (reference sequence).

The table lists this clonotype with a few counts. The chain couples TRBV6-2 or TRBV6-3 to TRBJ2-5; D is tentatively TRBD1 or TRBD2 (5 bases each). Trimming took 5 bases from V and 4 from J, leaving 14 bases between them. The length of the CDR3 is 14 residues. The germline V gene has CDR1 MNHEY and CDR2 SVGEGT. The CDR3 region has the DNA TGTGCCAGCAGTGGGGGAACGGGGACAGAGACCCAGTACTTC. Translating it yields CASSGGTGTETQYF.

This clonotype turned up a few times. V is TRBV3-1 and J is TRBJ2-3; D possibly uses TRBD1 or TRBD2 (6 bases each). V lost 3 bases and J 3 bases, leaving 13 bases between the germline ends. The CDR3 sequence is 15 residues long. CDR1 and CDR2 (germline): LGHDT, YNNKEL (reference sequence). The chain's CDR3 is CASSHIRGGTDTQYF. The CDR3 bases are TGTGCCAGCAGCCACATAAGAGGGGGGACAGATACGCAGTATTTT.

This chain connects TRBV7-9 to TRBJ2-5, with D uncertain. Germline-derived CDR1 and CDR2 are SEHNR and FQNEAQ (reference sequence). V was cut by 1 base and J by 7 bases, with 19 bases left in between. The length of the CDR3 is 16 residues. CDR3 amino acids: CASSLEFFMALGTQYF. In nucleotides, the CDR3 is TGTGCCAGCAGCTTAGAGTTTTTCATGGCCCTCGGGACCCAGTACTTC. Filled out from reference TRBV7-9 and TRBJ2-5, the complete variable domain reads DTGVSQNPRHKITKRGQNVTFRCDPISEHNRLYWYRQTLGQGPEFLTYFQNEAQLEKSRLLSDRFSAERPKGSFSTLEIQRTEQGDSAMYLCASSLEFFMALGTQYFGPGTRLLVL.

This clonotype was detected only a few times. The J gene is TRBJ2-7, the V gene TRBV11-2; no clear D gene. Germline V gene lookup returns CDR1 SGHAT and CDR2 FQNNGV. This CDR3 is 15 amino acids long. V was cut by 5 bases and J by 4 bases, with 18 bases left in between. The CDR3 nucleotides read TGTGCCAGCAGCCCGTACCTAGGCCCAATATACGAGCAGTACTTC. The encoded protein is CASSPYLGPIYEQYF.

This clonotype appeared many times. The V gene is TRBV10-3, the J gene TRBJ1-1; possibly TRBD1 for D (5 bases). CDR3 length: 15 amino acids. V was clipped by 3 bases and J by 3 bases, with 14 bases between them. Germline V lookup: CDR1 ENHRY, CDR2 SYGVKD. The CDR3 loop is CAISDWGRAHTEAFF. In DNA, the CDR3 is TGTGCCATCAGTGACTGGGGCAGGGCGCACACTGAAGCTTTCTTT.

The J gene is TRBJ2-1, the V gene TRBV12-3 or TRBV12-4, with 12 bases lining up with TRBD2. The CDR3 consists of 19 residues. Trimming at V came to 2 bases and at J to 0 bases, leaving 8 bases not matched to a gene. The CDR3, as DNA: TGTGCCAGCAGTTTAACGGGACTAGCGGGTCCAAGCTCCTACAATGAGCAGTTCTTC. Its protein is CASSLTGLAGPSSYNEQFF.

This clonotype has just a few counts. The V call is TRBV27, the J call TRBJ1-5; D unclear. This CDR3 has 14 residues. V gave up 6 bases and J gave up 5 bases, with 14 bases separating them. The germline gives CDR1 MNHEY, CDR2 SMNVEV (reference sequence). This CDR3 is CASSPGFRDQPQHF. In DNA, the CDR3 is TGTGCCAGCAGCCCCGGTTTTCGGGATCAGCCCCAGCATTTT.

The V gene is TRBV28, the J gene TRBJ2-7; 7 nucleotides agree with TRBD1. The CDR3 contains 12 residues. From germline, CDR1 is MDHEN and CDR2 SYDVKM. Trimming removed 11 bases from V and 0 bases from J; junction bases left unmatched: 4. The CDR3 is CAGGQSSYEQYF. Written as DNA, the CDR3 is TGTGCCGGGGGACAGAGCTCCTACGAGCAGTACTTC.

This clonotype was observed a handful of times. This chain uses TRBV15 with TRBJ2-7; possibly TRBD1 or TRBD2 for D (5 bases each). Trimming took off 3 bases at V and 1 base at J, with 16 bases between the two ends. The CDR3 loop spans 16 amino acids. Germline V CDR1 and CDR2: LNHNV, YYDKDF (reference sequence). CDR3 sequence: CATSSVVGVRSYEQYF. CDR3 nucleotide sequence: TGTGCCACCAGCAGTGTTGTGGGGGTTAGGTCCTACGAGCAGTACTTC.

This clonotype has just a few counts. The chain is built from TRBV5-6 and TRBJ1-1, with unresolved D. Germline CDR1 and CDR2: SGHDT and YYEEEE. The CDR3 spans 15 residues. The V end was cut by 4 bases, the J end by 0 bases, with 13 bases between. CDR3 sequence reads: CASSPSVQVNTEAFF. CDR3 nucleotides: TGTGCCAGCAGCCCCAGTGTACAAGTGAACACTGAAGCTTTCTTT.

The chain has TRBV14 and TRBJ2-1; no clear D gene. V was shortened by 1 base and J by 8 bases, with 21 bases between the two germline ends. Germline CDR1 and CDR2: SGHDN and FVKESK. The CDR3 has 17 amino acids. CDR3 DNA sequence: TGTGCCAGCAGCCAAGTAAGAGGTGGTTGGATAGGCGATGAGCAGTTCTTC. This gives the protein CASSQVRGGWIGDEQFF.

This clonotype was counted many times. The chain uses TRBV7-2 and TRBJ2-2, with D unclear. V lost 1 base to trimming and J lost 6 bases, with 9 bases between them. CDR1 is SGHTA and CDR2 is FQGNSA in the germline V gene. The CDR3 contains 14 residues. The CDR3 DNA follows: TGTGCCAGCAGCTTAGGAATAGGACCCGGGGAGCTGTTTTTT. This encodes CASSLGIGPGELFF.

This clonotype was observed many times. This sequence joins TRBV3-1 and TRBJ1-2, with D hard to call. CDR1 and CDR2 (germline): LGHDT, YNNKEL (reference sequence). V was shortened by 1 base and J by 4 bases, with 10 bases between the two germline ends. The CDR3 has 14 residues. The DNA for the CDR3 is TGTGCCAGCAGCCAAGGTGCAGCGGGCTATGGCTACACCTTC. Translated: CASSQGAAGYGYTF. Full variable domain (missing parts from reference TRBV3-1 and TRBJ1-2): DTAVSQTPKYLVTQMGNDKSIKCEQNLGHDTMYWYKQDSKKFLKIMFSYNNKELIINETVPNRFSPKSPDKAHLNLHINSLELGDSAVYFCASSQGAAGYGYTFGSGTRLTVV.

The rearrangement uses TRBV7-9 and TRBJ2-2; 9 bases match TRBD1. Trimming at V came to 5 bases and at J to 3 bases, leaving 7 bases not matched to a gene. Germline V gene data show CDR1 as SEHNR and CDR2 as FQNEAQ (reference sequence). The CDR3 has 16 residues. The CDR3 DNA sequence: TGTGCCAGCAGCCACTGGACAGGGGTTGACACCGGGGAGCTGTTTTTT. It encodes CASSHWTGVDTGELFF.

This chain links TRBV3-1 with TRBJ2-1; a weak D match, TRBD2 (7 bases). The CDR3 spans 14 residues. With 2 bases removed from V and 15 bases from J, the gap between germline ends came to 20 bases. Germline-derived CDR1 and CDR2 are LGHDT and YNNKEL (reference sequence). CDR3 coding DNA: TGTGCCAGCAGCCAATCACTGTTGGGGGGGCCGTTGTTCTTC. Its translation: CASSQSLLGGPLFF.

This clonotype was observed a few times. J is TRBJ1-4 and V is TRBV27; a weak D match, TRBD1 (6 bases). Trimming shortened V by 2 bases and J by 0 bases, and 10 bases separated the two germline ends. The CDR3 is 16 amino acids. Germline V gives CDR1 MNHEY, CDR2 SMNVEV (reference sequence). The CDR3 sequence: CASSLRGLPTNEKLFF. The CDR3, as DNA: TGTGCCAGCAGTTTACGGGGGCTCCCAACTAATGAAAAACTGTTTTTT.